These 19 T cell receptor beta chains were all obtained from the same sample, sequenced in a study of Graves' ophthalmopathy and Graves' hyperthyroidism. As the template, RNA transcripts were used to amplify TCR beta CDR3 regions. HTBI-primed RT-PCR formed the first round, and a multiplex PCR formed the second. TCRdb fed the multiplex PCR reads into MiXCR, producing one record per CDR3 protein. Counted here are 650,000 to 900,000 distinct CDR3 sequences, approximately 40% occurring once; the ten biggest clones make up 40% to 45%. Sequenced: peripheral blood. These receptors were taken from an adult man with Graves' ophthalmopathy.

This clonotype was found many times. The rearrangement links TRBV15 to TRBJ1-2; D is possibly TRBD1 (5 bases). Between the trimmed V and J ends, which lost 1 base and 14 bases, there was a span of 17 bases. The CDR3 length is 13 residues. In germline, CDR1 is LNHNV, CDR2 YYDKDF (reference sequence). CDR3 bases: TGTGCCACCAGCAGAGTAGCCATAGGGGTTCGTACCTTC. It yields the protein CATSRVAIGVRTF. The entire variable domain, with the rest obtained from reference TRBV15 and TRBJ1-2, is as follows: DAMVIQNPRYQVTQFGKPVTLSCSQTLNHNVMYWYQQKSSQAPKLLFHYYDKDFNNEADTPDNFQSRRPNTSFCFLDIRSPGLGDTAMYLCATSRVAIGVRTFGSGTRLTVV.

This chain uses TRBV10-3 with TRBJ1-4, with 9 nucleotides matching TRBD1. The CDR3 extends over 13 amino acids. CDR1 ENHRY and CDR2 SYGVKD come from the germline V gene. Unmatched junction bases numbered 5, after V lost 10 bases and J lost 5 bases. CDR3 sequence (DNA): TGTGCCAGCCGGACAGGGGTGAATGAAAAACTGTTTTTT. Translation: CASRTGVNEKLFF.

This rearrangement joins TRBV15 to TRBJ1-2, with D hard to call. The CDR3 consists of 15 residues. Per germline, CDR1 LNHNV and CDR2 YYDKDF (reference sequence). V was cut by 0 bases and J by 4 bases, with 12 bases left in between. DNA of the CDR3: TGTGCCACCAGCAGAGATGAAGGCATCTCCTATGGCTACACCTTC. Residues: CATSRDEGISYGYTF. The full variable domain, in which reference TRBV15 and TRBJ1-2 provide the parts outside the CDR3, is DAMVIQNPRYQVTQFGKPVTLSCSQTLNHNVMYWYQQKSSQAPKLLFHYYDKDFNNEADTPDNFQSRRPNTSFCFLDIRSPGLGDTAMYLCATSRDEGISYGYTFGSGTRLTVV.

This clonotype was found many times. The chain combines TRBV10-3 with TRBJ1-5; 8 bases line up with TRBD1. Germline lookup yields CDR1 ENHRY and CDR2 SYGVKD. Losses at the gene ends were 5 bases for V and 3 bases for J; bases not matched to a gene: 6. The CDR3 spans 15 residues. The CDR3 region is CAISTDREDNQPQHF. DNA for the CDR3: TGTGCCATCAGTACGGACAGGGAGGACAATCAGCCCCAGCATTTT.

Many counts were recorded for this clonotype. The rearrangement links TRBV20-1 to TRBJ1-5; unclear D gene. This CDR3 spans 12 amino acids. V shed 7 bases and J shed 9 bases, with 16 bases lying between them. CDR1 DFQATT and CDR2 SNEGSKA come from the germline V gene (reference sequence). The CDR3 coding sequence is TGCAGTGTAGTGAGCGATTTCGCGCCCCAGCATTTT. Translated: CSVVSDFAPQHF.

This clonotype has ten or more counts. The V gene is TRBV9, the J gene TRBJ1-2, with D unresolved. CDR1 and CDR2 from the germline V gene are SGDLS and YYNGEE. This CDR3 is 14 amino acids long. Trimming left V 3 bases short and J 2 bases short, with 11 bases between. This chain's CDR3 is CASSALGGNYGYTF. The CDR3 DNA sequence: TGTGCCAGCAGCGCCCTGGGAGGGAACTATGGCTACACCTTC.

With regard to this clonotype: The junction and the germline gene differ at one end; a read error may be behind it. This rearrangement joins TRBV7-9 to TRBJ2-6; TRBD1 aligns across 10 bases. The CDR3 spans 20 residues. Germline lookup yields CDR1 SEHNR and CDR2 FQNEAQ (reference sequence). The CDR3 loop reads CASSREQGQGPGSGANVLTF. DNA for the CDR3: TGCGCCAGCAGCCGAGAGCAGGGACAGGGGCCTGGCTCTGGGGCCAACGTCCTGACTTTC.

This clonotype came up many times. The V and J genes are TRBV2 and TRBJ1-3; no clear D gene. V gave up 5 bases and J gave up 0 bases, with 11 bases separating them. The germline V gene has CDR1 SNHLY and CDR2 FYNNEI. There are 15 residues in the CDR3. CDR3 protein: CASSSHRSSGNTIYF. Here the CDR3 DNA reads TGTGCCAGCAGTTCCCACCGGAGCTCTGGAAACACCATATATTTT.

This clonotype was observed a few times. One end of the junction does not line up with germline, which may come from a read error. The chain is built from TRBV10-2 and TRBJ1-6; possibly TRBD1 for D (5 bases). Germline V gene sequence: CDR1 WSHSY, CDR2 SAAADI. This CDR3 comprises 16 residues. This CDR3 is CASSEEGVSYNSPLHF. CDR3 DNA: TGTGCCAGCAGTGAAGAAGGGGTTTCCTATAATTCACCCCTCCACTTT.

The table lists this clonotype with a count of one. A junction end diverges from the germline sequence, so it may reflect a read error. This rearrangement joins TRBV14 to TRBJ2-7, with 8 nucleotides matching TRBD1. The CDR3 contains 15 residues. The V gene's germline CDR1 is SGHDN and CDR2 FVKESK. CDR3 region: CASSQERNRGYEQYF. For the CDR3, the DNA is TGCGCCAGCAGCCAAGAGAGGAACAGGGGGTACGAGCAGTACTTC.

This clonotype was picked up a small number of times. The chain is built from TRBV5-4 and TRBJ1-2; 8 bases are a match to TRBD1. CDR3 length: 15 residues. The V segment lost 3 bases and the J segment 3 bases; nucleotides outside the gene matches: 7. The V gene's germline CDR1 is SGHNT and CDR2 YYREEE (reference sequence). In DNA form, the CDR3 reads TGTGCCAGCAGCTCCCGGGACAGGATTTACTATGGCTACACCTTC. It is translated as CASSSRDRIYYGYTF. The entire variable domain, with the rest obtained from reference TRBV5-4 and TRBJ1-2, is as follows: ETGVTQSPTHLIKTRGQQVTLRCSSQSGHNTVSWYQQALGQGPQFIFQYYREEENGRGNFPPRFSGLQFPNYSSELNVNALELDDSALYLCASSSRDRIYYGYTFGSGTRLTVV.

As concerns this clonotype: The junction departs from germline at one end; a sequencing error may be responsible. The chain combines TRBV10-2 with TRBJ1-2; 8 bases agree with TRBD1. Germline V gene lookup returns CDR1 WSHSY and CDR2 SAAADI. The CDR3 length is 17 residues. The CDR3 here is CASSYSRTGNGNYGYTF. The DNA for the CDR3 is TGTGCCAGCAGTTACTCGAGGACAGGGAACGGTAACTATGGCTACACCTTC.

The chain employs TRBV7-3 and TRBJ2-3; D is unclear. This CDR3 spans 12 amino acids. In germline, CDR1 is SGHTA, CDR2 FQGTGA. V lost 8 bases, J lost 5 bases, and 11 bases lay in between. CDR3 residues: CASGRAGDTQYF. In DNA, the CDR3 is TGTGCCAGCGGCCGGGCCGGAGATACGCAGTATTTT.

As DNA, the CDR3 is TGTGCCAGCAGCCAAGCGATGAGGCTGCCCCAGCATTTT. This gives the protein CASSQAMRLPQHF. The chain has TRBV12-3 or TRBV12-4 and TRBJ1-5; D unclear. The ends were cut back, 6 bases at V and 9 bases at J, with 15 bases in the middle. There are 13 residues in the CDR3.

A note on this clonotype: The CDR3 does not close with the conserved phenylalanine or tryptophan, likely indicating a read error. The limits of the CDR3 on the DNA are not certain, so only TCRdb's listed CDR3 is given. The chain combines TRBV7-2 with TRBJ2-5; the D call in the table, TRBD2, was not verified against the DNA. 12 amino acids form the CDR3, both terminal residues included. The germline V gene has CDR1 SGHTA and CDR2 FQGNSA. CDR3 sequence reads: CASSLVGLNGYA.

A word on this clonotype: A clone one base away is much larger, so this may be a read error. This chain joins TRBV7-2 and TRBJ1-1; the match to TRBD1 covers 10 bases. The V gene's germline CDR1 is SGHTA and CDR2 FQGNSA. J lost 6 bases, V lost 4 bases, and 5 bases had no gene match. The CDR3 is 14 residues long. The CDR3 bases are TGTGCCAGCAGCTCGGGACAGGGGAGGGCTGAAGCTTTCTTT. This codes for CASSSGQGRAEAFF.

The V and J genes are TRBV7-2 and TRBJ1-3, with D possibly being TRBD1 (5 bases). CDR1 and CDR2 from the germline V gene are SGHTA and FQGNSA. V was trimmed by 3 bases and J by 0 bases, leaving 9 bases between them. CDR3 size: 15 residues. The CDR3 is CASSFKGYSGNTIYF. In DNA form, the CDR3 reads TGTGCCAGCAGCTTCAAGGGGTACTCTGGAAACACCATATATTTT.

This clonotype was seen many times. The chain employs TRBV29-1 and TRBJ1-6; 8 bases match TRBD1. Germline CDR1 reads SQVTM; CDR2 reads ANQGSEA. The CDR3 is 15 residues long. Trimming cost V 6 bases and J 6 bases; bases outside gene matches: 10. This chain's CDR3 is CSVQTGDFSNSPLHF. CDR3 DNA: TGCAGCGTCCAGACAGGGGATTTCAGTAATTCACCCCTCCACTTT.

This chain joins TRBV6-6 and TRBJ2-7, with D possibly TRBD2 on 5 matching bases. The CDR3 has 13 residues. The germline gives CDR1 MNHNY, CDR2 SVGAGI (reference sequence). V shed 2 bases and J shed 3 bases, with 8 bases lying between them. The CDR3 spells CASSYLAGYEQYF. CDR3 in DNA: TGTGCCAGCAGTTACCTAGCTGGCTACGAGCAGTACTTC.